This TCR beta chain appears in the sequencing data of a study of cytotoxic CD8 clonotypes in ibrutinib-treated CLL. Study context: Outcomes included around 24 partial and 2 complete responses; after median roughly six years, 14 stayed remitted and roughly twelve progressed.

After removal of 2 bases from V and 4 bases from J, the junction contained 7 bases not matched to a gene. The CDR3 has 16 amino acids. CDR1 is LNHNV, CDR2 YYDKDF, per germline (reference sequence). Profiling relied on immunoSEQ multiplex PCR, and the TCRdb table lists in-frame clones only, not all of them. In the table there are fewer than 40,000 clones, about 70% of which are singletons. The chain links TRBV15 to TRBJ2-3; 9 positions match TRBD2. Sequenced here: PBMCs, sampled at disease progression, from a patient treated with ibrutinib. The TCR sequence derives from a human donor with chronic lymphocytic leukemia. The CDR3 here is CATSRLAGEGADTQYF. The DNA of the CDR3 is TGTGCCACCAGCAGATTAGCGGGAGAGGGGGCAGATACGCAGTATTTT.